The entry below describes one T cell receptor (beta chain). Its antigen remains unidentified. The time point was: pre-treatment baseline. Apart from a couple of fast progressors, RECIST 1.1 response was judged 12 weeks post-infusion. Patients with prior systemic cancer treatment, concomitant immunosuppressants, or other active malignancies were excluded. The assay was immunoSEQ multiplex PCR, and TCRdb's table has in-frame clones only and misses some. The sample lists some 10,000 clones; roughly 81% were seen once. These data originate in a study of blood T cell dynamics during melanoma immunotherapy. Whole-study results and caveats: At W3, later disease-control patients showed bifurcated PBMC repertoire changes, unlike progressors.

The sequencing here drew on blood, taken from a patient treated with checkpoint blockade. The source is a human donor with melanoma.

DNA for the CDR3: TGTGCCAGCAGCGTAGGGATAGGGACGGGCGGAAACACCATATATTTT. Protein product: CASSVGIGTGGNTIYF. This chain links TRBV9 with TRBJ1-3, with TRBD1 as a possible D gene (5 bases). The CDR3 runs to 16 residues. V was trimmed by 0 bases and J by 4 bases, leaving 14 bases between them. CDR1 and CDR2 from the germline V gene are SGDLS and YYNGEE.